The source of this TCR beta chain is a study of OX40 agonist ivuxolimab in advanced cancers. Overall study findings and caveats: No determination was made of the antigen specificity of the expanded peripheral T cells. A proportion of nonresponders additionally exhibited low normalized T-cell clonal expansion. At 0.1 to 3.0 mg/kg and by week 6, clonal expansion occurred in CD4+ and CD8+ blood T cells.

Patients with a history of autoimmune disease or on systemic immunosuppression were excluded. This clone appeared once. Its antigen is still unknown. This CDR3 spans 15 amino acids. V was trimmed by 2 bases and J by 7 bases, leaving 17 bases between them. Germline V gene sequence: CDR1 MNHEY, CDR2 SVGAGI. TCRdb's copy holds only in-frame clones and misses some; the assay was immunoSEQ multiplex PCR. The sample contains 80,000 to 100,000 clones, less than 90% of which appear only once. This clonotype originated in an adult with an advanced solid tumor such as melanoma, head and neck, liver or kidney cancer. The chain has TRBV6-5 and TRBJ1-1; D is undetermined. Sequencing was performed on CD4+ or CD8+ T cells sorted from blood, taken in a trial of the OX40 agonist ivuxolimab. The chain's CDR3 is CASSYRGSGDDEAFF. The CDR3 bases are TGTGCCAGCAGTTACAGAGGATCCGGGGATGATGAAGCTTTCTTT.